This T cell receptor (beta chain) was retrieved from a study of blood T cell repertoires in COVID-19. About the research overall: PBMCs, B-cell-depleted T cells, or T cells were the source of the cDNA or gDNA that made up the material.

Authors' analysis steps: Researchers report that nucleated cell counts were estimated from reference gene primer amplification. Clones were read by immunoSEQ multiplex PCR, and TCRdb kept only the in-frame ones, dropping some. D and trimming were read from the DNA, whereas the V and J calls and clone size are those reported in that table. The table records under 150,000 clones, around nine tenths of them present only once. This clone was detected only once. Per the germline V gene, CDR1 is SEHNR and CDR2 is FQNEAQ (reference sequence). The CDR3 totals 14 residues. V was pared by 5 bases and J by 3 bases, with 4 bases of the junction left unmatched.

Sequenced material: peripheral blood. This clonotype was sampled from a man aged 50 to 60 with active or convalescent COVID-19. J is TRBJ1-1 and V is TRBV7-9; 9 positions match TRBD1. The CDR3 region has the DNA TGTGCCAGCAGCCGGACAGGGGCGGACACTGAAGCTTTCTTT. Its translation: CASSRTGADTEAFF.